The count of the clone carrying this T cell receptor (beta chain) is one. This entry is derived from a study of blood T cell repertoires in COVID-19. Per the authors' pipeline: How many nucleated cells were present was estimated from reference gene primer amplification. Method: immunoSEQ multiplex PCR; TCRdb's copy keeps in-frame clones and lacks some. The DNA gave D and trimming, while V, J and clone size come from that table. The sample records about 170,000 clones, around four fifths being singletons. The CDR3 is 13 amino acids. The V gene end was trimmed by 1 base and the J gene end by 6 bases; junction bases not matched to a gene: 1. Per the germline V gene, CDR1 is MNHEY and CDR2 is SVGAGI.

This chain links TRBV6-5 with TRBJ1-2; 8 bases match TRBD1. Material for sequencing was PBMCs or T cells enriched from blood (not recorded which). The sequence came from a woman between 50 and 59 years old in a cohort exposed to, infected with or recovered from COVID-19 (not recorded which). CDR3 bases: TGTGCCAGCAGTTACTTACAGGGGGATGGCTACACCTTC. Its protein product is CASSYLQGDGYTF.